This T cell receptor beta chain was recorded in a study of T cell clonality in common variable immunodeficiency. Study conclusions and caveats: CVID subjects showed higher TCRbeta clonality than healthy controls. Shared TCRbeta clones were fewer between CVID subjects than controls.

Trimming shortened V by 3 bases and J by 4 bases, and 10 bases separated the two germline ends. Germline assignment: CDR1 DFQATT and CDR2 SNEGSKA (reference sequence). The length of the CDR3 is 13 residues. Patients and controls were mostly of Caucasian heritage. Libraries were prepared by immunoSEQ multiplex PCR; TCRdb keeps only in-frame clonotypes and omits some of them. Captured here are over 40,000 clones, none seen once; the top ten comprise less than 6.5%. This clone was seen many times. The target antigen is unknown. The read terminates 3 residues before the CDR3 end, so the remaining end is supplied by the germline J gene.

The clonotype was recovered from a person aged 18 to 75 in good health. The rearrangement joins TRBV20-1 to TRBJ1-3, with a weak D call TRBD1 (5 bases). Sequenced sample: peripheral blood mononuclear cells. CDR3 bases read: TGCAGTGCTAGCGGACAACTGGGAAACACC. It encodes CSASGQLGNT. The CDR3 as a whole reads CSASGQLGNTIYF.